This entry describes one T cell receptor beta chain. The record originates from a study of radiotherapy plus CTLA-4 blockade in lung cancer. Clones were read by immunoSEQ multiplex PCR, and TCRdb kept only the in-frame ones, dropping some. The repertoire consists of around 110,000 clones, with over 75% occurring once and the leading ten covering 2% to 3%. This TCR was recovered from a human donor with non-small cell lung cancer that progressed on radiotherapy plus ipilimumab. Some clones in this sample may be carry-over from other donors' samples. The input for sequencing was peripheral blood, taken from a patient treated with radiotherapy plus ipilimumab.

The CDR3 protein is CASFDPADWVDGYTF. CDR3 coding DNA: TGCGCCAGCTTTGACCCTGCCGATTGGGTCGATGGCTACACCTTC. V and J are TRBV10-1 and TRBJ1-2, with D hard to call. Germline CDR1 and CDR2: WNHNN and SYGVQD (reference sequence). Trimming took off 8 bases at V and 6 bases at J, with 22 bases between the two ends. CDR3 size: 15 residues.